One sample yielded the 13 T cell receptor beta chains listed below, sequenced in a study of cytomegalovirus exposure and HLA in healthy donors. PCR involved 60 Vbeta and 13 Jbeta primers. Profiled with immunoSEQ multiplex PCR; TCRdb holds only in-frame clones, not every one. The sample includes 250,000 to 350,000 clones, more than 80% of them seen just once. The sample comprised PBMCs. The source of these receptors is a man in his forties or fifties in good health and CMV-seropositive.

CDR3 sequence reads: CASSHSPEMGRHNYGYTF. Here the CDR3 DNA reads TGCGCCAGCAGCCACAGTCCTGAGATGGGGAGGCATAACTATGGCTACACCTTC. The chain has TRBV4-1 and TRBJ1-2, with D hard to call. The CDR3 has 18 residues. Trimming took off 3 bases at V and 1 base at J, with 21 bases between the two ends. In germline, CDR1 is MGHRA, CDR2 YSYEKL.

This sequence joins TRBV30 and TRBJ1-1, with unresolved D. The V end was cut by 2 bases, the J end by 0 bases, with 13 bases between. This CDR3 comprises 15 residues. Germline CDR1 GTSNPN, CDR2 SVGIG (reference sequence). CDR3 in amino acids: CAWSRRGNLNTEAFF. The CDR3 DNA follows: TGTGCCTGGAGTCGAAGAGGCAACTTGAACACTGAAGCTTTCTTT.

As regards this clone: Other DNA sequences of this sample code for an identical CDR3. The chain joins TRBV27 to TRBJ2-7, with 14 bases identical to TRBD2. The V gene's germline CDR1 is MNHEY and CDR2 SMNVEV (reference sequence). This CDR3 spans 15 amino acids. V dropped 6 bases and J dropped 2; count of bases not matched to a gene: 3. This CDR3 reads CASSTTSGRAYEQYF. CDR3 nucleotide sequence: TGTGCCAGCAGCACGACTAGCGGGAGGGCCTACGAGCAGTACTTC.

V and J are TRBV7-9 and TRBJ1-5; 8 bases are a match to TRBD1. The CDR3 sequence is 16 residues long. Germline V gene data show CDR1 as SEHNR and CDR2 as FQNEAQ (reference sequence). The trim removed 1 base at V and 5 bases at J, leaving 7 bases unmatched. The CDR3 reads CASSLVGPGGDQPQHF. The CDR3 bases are TGTGCCAGCAGCTTAGTTGGTCCAGGGGGCGATCAGCCCCAGCATTTT.

This clone was seen a handful of times. V is TRBV29-1 and J is TRBJ2-1, with D perhaps TRBD1 (5 bases). The CDR3 is 14 amino acids. The germline gives CDR1 SQVTM, CDR2 ANQGSEA. Trimming pared 4 bases from V and 0 bases from J, leaving 10 bases between. The chain's CDR3 is CSVVTGRSYNEQFF. CDR3 in DNA: TGCAGCGTTGTTACAGGTCGCTCCTACAATGAGCAGTTCTTC.

The chain couples TRBV5-1 to TRBJ1-2; weak D call: TRBD1 (6 bases). Germline loops: CDR1 SGHRS, CDR2 YFSETQ. CDR3 length equals 16 residues. V gave up 4 bases and J gave up 0 bases, with 16 bases separating them. The CDR3 DNA reads as TGCGCCAGCAGCCAGGGACATAGTTCCGCTAACTATGGCTACACCTTC. It yields the protein CASSQGHSSANYGYTF.

The chain couples TRBV5-4 to TRBJ1-2; no firm D call. Trimming cost V 4 bases and J 2 bases, with 12 bases left between them. In germline, CDR1 is SGHNT, CDR2 YYREEE (reference sequence). This CDR3 contains 14 residues. The CDR3 coding sequence is TGTGCCAGCAGCGCCCCGTTTCGGAACTATGGCTACACCTTC. Encoded protein: CASSAPFRNYGYTF.

The chain has TRBV27 and TRBJ2-7, with 9 bases matching TRBD1. CDR1 and CDR2 (germline): MNHEY, SMNVEV (reference sequence). V lost 2 bases and J lost 4; bases outside the gene matches: 3. There are 14 residues in the CDR3. Here the CDR3 DNA reads TGTGCCAGCAGTTTAAGCGGGACAGGGTACGAGCAGTACTTC. Residues: CASSLSGTGYEQYF.

This chain uses TRBV25-1 with TRBJ2-3, with D perhaps TRBD1 (7 bases). CDR3 size: 15 residues. Trimming took 6 bases from V and 3 from J, leaving 16 bases between them. Germline assignment: CDR1 MGHDK and CDR2 SYGVNS. Here the CDR3 DNA reads TGTGCCAGCAGCCCCAGGGGGGTCGGAACAGATACGCAGTATTTT. This encodes CASSPRGVGTDTQYF.

Concerning this clone: The same CDR3 arises from other DNA sequences in this sample as well. This chain uses TRBV5-1 with TRBJ2-5; 9 bases are shared with TRBD2. Germline V lookup: CDR1 SGHRS, CDR2 YFSETQ. The CDR3 contains 14 residues. After removal of 3 bases from V and 1 base from J, the junction contained 1 base not matched to a gene. This CDR3 is CASSSTSGQETQYF. Here the CDR3 DNA reads TGCGCCAGCAGCTCGACTAGCGGCCAAGAGACCCAGTACTTC. The full variable domain, completed using reference TRBV5-1 and TRBJ2-5, is KAGVTQTPRYLIKTRGQQVTLSCSPISGHRSVSWYQQTPGQGLQFLFEYFSETQRNKGNFPGRFSGRQFSNSRSEMNVSTLELGDSALYLCASSSTSGQETQYFGPGTRLLVL.

The chain recombines TRBV7-3 with TRBJ2-6; D gene unclear. V lost 1 base, J lost 3 bases, and 4 bases lay in between. Germline V lookup: CDR1 SGHTA, CDR2 FQGTGA. The CDR3 sequence is 14 residues long. The CDR3 nucleotides read TGTGCCAGCAGCTTAAGCGGTGGGGCCAACGTCCTGACTTTC. Translated: CASSLSGGANVLTF.

The chain uses TRBV6-1 and TRBJ2-5; the D gene is possibly TRBD2 (5 bases). Trimming removed 0 bases from V and 5 bases from J, with 19 bases in between. This CDR3 is built from 17 residues. Germline V gives CDR1 MNHNS, CDR2 SASEGT. For the CDR3, the DNA is TGTGCCAGCAGTGAAGCGCTCTGGGCTAGAGGGTTGGAGACCCAGTACTTC. Its translation is CASSEALWARGLETQYF.

The chain has TRBV18 and TRBJ1-1; TRBD1 agrees at 10 bases. This CDR3 spans 14 amino acids. From germline, CDR1 is KGHSH and CDR2 LQKENI. Trimming at V came to 3 bases and at J to 2 bases, leaving 0 bases not matched to a gene. The CDR3 DNA is TGTGCCAGCTCACCGACAGGGGGCAACACTGAAGCTTTCTTT. Its translation: CASSPTGGNTEAFF.